The rows below give T cell receptor beta chains drawn from one sample of a study of blood T cells in healthy people across ages. TCRdb re-called the 5' RACE reads through MiXCR, storing one row per CDR3 protein. The sample lists fewer than 900,000 distinct CDR3 sequences; about 40% were seen once. The sequenced material came from blood. All receptors derive from a woman between 55 and 75 years old in good health. The CDR3 runs from the conserved cysteine through the conserved F or W. The D gene is left open where the match is weak. Clone size is stated in some rows and not others, as once, few, many or a class when expanded.

j_gene: TRBJ1-2; abundance: once; d_gene: .; v_gene: TRBV5-6; CDR3aa: CASSSQGNNYGYTF; CDR3nt: TGTGCCAGCAGCTCCCAGGGGAATAACTATGGCTACACCTTC
j_gene: TRBJ2-5; abundance: .; d_gene: TRBD2; v_gene: TRBV5-1; CDR3aa: CASSWTSGGAYQETQYF; CDR3nt: TGCGCCAGCAGCTGGACTAGCGGGGGGGCCTACCAAGAGACCCAGTACTTC
j_gene: TRBJ2-7; abundance: few; d_gene: .; v_gene: TRBV4-2; CDR3aa: CASSPTGTAWSGSGEQYF; CDR3nt: TGTGCCAGCAGCCCGACCGGGACAGCATGGAGCGGGAGTGGCGAGCAGTACTTC
j_gene: TRBJ2-3; abundance: many; d_gene: .; v_gene: TRBV10-3; CDR3aa: CAISDLTDTQYF; CDR3nt: TGTGCCATCAGTGACCTCACAGATACGCAGTATTTT
j_gene: TRBJ2-7; abundance: few; d_gene: TRBD1; v_gene: TRBV3-1; CDR3aa: CASSQEGQGGYEQYF; CDR3nt: TGTGCCAGCAGCCAAGAGGGACAGGGGGGTTACGAGCAGTACTTC
j_gene: TRBJ1-2; abundance: .; d_gene: .; v_gene: TRBV12-3/TRBV12-4; CDR3aa: CASRGGQLTYGYTF; CDR3nt: TGTGCCAGCAGGGGAGGACAGCTTACCTATGGCTACACCTTC
j_gene: TRBJ1-2; abundance: few; d_gene: .; v_gene: TRBV9; CDR3aa: CASSPEGRFNYGYTF; CDR3nt: TGTGCCAGCAGCCCAGAGGGACGGTTTAACTATGGCTACACCTTC
j_gene: TRBJ2-5; abundance: once; d_gene: .; v_gene: TRBV12-3/TRBV12-4; CDR3aa: CASSSLRTQYF; CDR3nt: TGTGCCAGCAGTTCCCTACGGACCCAGTACTTC
j_gene: TRBJ2-7; abundance: .; d_gene: TRBD2; v_gene: TRBV7-3; CDR3aa: CASSDWTSPYNEQYF; CDR3nt: TGTGCCAGCAGCGACTGGACTAGCCCCTACAATGAGCAGTACTTC
j_gene: TRBJ2-5; abundance: many; d_gene: .; v_gene: TRBV5-5; CDR3aa: CASSLEEDSGRETQYF; CDR3nt: TGTGCCAGCAGCTTGGAGGAGGACTCTGGTAGGGAGACCCAGTACTTC
j_gene: TRBJ2-7; abundance: few; d_gene: .; v_gene: TRBV29-1; CDR3aa: CSGGGAYEQYF; CDR3nt: TGCAGCGGGGGCGGGGCCTACGAGCAGTACTTC
j_gene: TRBJ2-3; abundance: .; d_gene: .; v_gene: TRBV9; CDR3aa: CASSLADRVDTQYF; CDR3nt: TGTGCCAGCAGTTTAGCGGACCGAGTAGATACGCAGTATTTT
j_gene: TRBJ2-3; abundance: .; d_gene: .; v_gene: TRBV20-1; CDR3aa: CSAIGPTDTQYF; CDR3nt: TGCAGTGCTATAGGGCCCACAGATACGCAGTATTTT
j_gene: TRBJ2-2; abundance: few; d_gene: .; v_gene: TRBV29-1; CDR3aa: CSVGAGTGELFF; CDR3nt: TGCAGCGTTGGAGCAGGGACCGGGGAGCTGTTTTTT
j_gene: TRBJ2-7; abundance: .; d_gene: TRBD2; v_gene: TRBV9; CDR3aa: CASSGQSGTYEQYF; CDR3nt: TGTGCCAGCAGCGGCCAGAGCGGGACCTACGAGCAGTACTTC
j_gene: TRBJ1-5; abundance: .; d_gene: .; v_gene: TRBV20-1; CDR3aa: CSAPRRDEGQPQHF; CDR3nt: TGCAGTGCTCCCCGTCGGGATGAGGGGCAGCCCCAGCATTTT
j_gene: TRBJ1-6; abundance: few; d_gene: TRBD1; v_gene: TRBV20-1; CDR3aa: CSAREDRGNSPLHF; CDR3nt: TGCAGTGCTAGAGAGGACAGGGGTAATTCACCCCTCCACTTT
j_gene: TRBJ2-3; abundance: .; d_gene: TRBD2; v_gene: TRBV6-2/TRBV6-3; CDR3aa: CASTSLSGSPIDTQYF; CDR3nt: TGTGCCAGCACTTCCCTCAGCGGGAGCCCCATCGATACGCAGTATTTT
j_gene: TRBJ2-1; abundance: .; d_gene: .; v_gene: TRBV4-3; CDR3aa: CASSQAAVGVGEQFF; CDR3nt: TGCGCCAGCAGCCAAGCGGCAGTAGGGGTGGGGGAGCAGTTCTTC
j_gene: TRBJ2-7; abundance: .; d_gene: TRBD2; v_gene: TRBV20-1; CDR3aa: CSAVAGVTYEQYF; CDR3nt: TGCAGTGCCGTAGCGGGGGTAACCTACGAGCAGTACTTC
j_gene: TRBJ2-5; abundance: .; d_gene: .; v_gene: TRBV7-3; CDR3aa: CAGSIDSHNEQYF; CDR3nt: TGTGCCGGCAGCATTGACAGCCACAATGAGCAGTACTTC
j_gene: TRBJ1-1; abundance: .; d_gene: TRBD1; v_gene: TRBV6-2/TRBV6-3; CDR3aa: CANSLGQGDTEAFF; CDR3nt: TGTGCCAACAGCCTGGGACAGGGAGACACTGAAGCTTTCTTT
j_gene: TRBJ2-7; abundance: .; d_gene: TRBD2; v_gene: TRBV20-1; CDR3aa: CSASLAGGPYEQYF; CDR3nt: TGCAGTGCTAGCCTAGCGGGAGGCCCCTACGAGCAGTACTTC
j_gene: TRBJ2-5; abundance: .; d_gene: .; v_gene: TRBV7-6; CDR3aa: CASSDMGQLQETQYF; CDR3nt: TGTGCCAGCAGCGATATGGGCCAGCTCCAAGAGACCCAGTACTTC
j_gene: TRBJ2-5; abundance: many; d_gene: .; v_gene: TRBV9; CDR3aa: CASSVGGPQETQYF; CDR3nt: TGTGCCAGCAGCGTAGGAGGGCCCCAAGAGACCCAGTACTTC
j_gene: TRBJ1-2; abundance: .; d_gene: .; v_gene: TRBV24-1; CDR3aa: CATSRGADYGYTF; CDR3nt: TGTGCCACCAGCCGGGGGGCGGACTATGGCTACACCTTC
j_gene: TRBJ1-6; abundance: few; d_gene: TRBD1; v_gene: TRBV25-1; CDR3aa: CASRAAGTGGSPLHF; CDR3nt: TGTGCCAGCAGAGCTGCCGGGACAGGGGGTTCACCCCTCCACTTT
j_gene: TRBJ2-7; abundance: .; d_gene: TRBD2; v_gene: TRBV12-3/TRBV12-4; CDR3aa: CASRGPSTSGPYEQYF; CDR3nt: TGTGCCAGCAGGGGACCGTCGACTAGCGGCCCCTACGAGCAGTACTTC
j_gene: TRBJ1-4; abundance: .; d_gene: .; v_gene: TRBV25-1; CDR3aa: CASSGRGNEKLFF; CDR3nt: TGTGCCAGCAGTGGACGAGGTAATGAAAAACTGTTTTTT
j_gene: TRBJ2-7; abundance: many; d_gene: .; v_gene: TRBV10-3; CDR3aa: CAISESGLSEQYF; CDR3nt: TGTGCCATCAGTGAGTCCGGCCTGAGCGAGCAGTACTTC
j_gene: TRBJ2-7; abundance: .; d_gene: .; v_gene: TRBV2; CDR3aa: CASSEYGWISYEQYF; CDR3nt: TGTGCCAGCAGTGAATACGGCTGGATAAGCTACGAGCAGTACTTC
j_gene: TRBJ2-7; abundance: .; d_gene: TRBD2; v_gene: TRBV28; CDR3aa: CASGRDEQYF; CDR3nt: TGTGCCAGCGGGAGGGACGAGCAGTACTTC
j_gene: TRBJ2-5; abundance: .; d_gene: .; v_gene: TRBV11-2; CDR3aa: CASSWNNQETQYF; CDR3nt: TGTGCCAGCAGCTGGAATAACCAAGAGACCCAGTACTTC
j_gene: TRBJ2-5; abundance: .; d_gene: .; v_gene: TRBV12-3/TRBV12-4; CDR3aa: CAGRRDRKETQYF; CDR3nt: TGTGCCGGCAGGAGGGACAGAAAAGAGACCCAGTACTTC
j_gene: TRBJ2-1; abundance: few; d_gene: TRBD1; v_gene: TRBV24-1; CDR3aa: CATSDGQGLRYNEQFF; CDR3nt: TGTGCCACCAGTGACGGACAGGGGTTAAGGTACAATGAGCAGTTCTTC
j_gene: TRBJ2-7; abundance: once; d_gene: TRBD2; v_gene: TRBV7-6; CDR3aa: CASSLAAGDPTDYEQYF; CDR3nt: TGTGCCAGCAGCTTAGCGGCGGGGGATCCCACGGACTACGAGCAGTACTTC
j_gene: TRBJ2-2; abundance: .; d_gene: TRBD2; v_gene: TRBV4-2; CDR3aa: CASSQDWDAGGPAGELFF; CDR3nt: TGTGCCAGCAGCCAAGATTGGGATGCGGGAGGGCCGGCCGGGGAGCTGTTTTTT
j_gene: TRBJ1-5; abundance: many; d_gene: .; v_gene: TRBV29-1; CDR3aa: CSVAGGVSNQPQHF; CDR3nt: TGCAGCGTGGCGGGGGGCGTTAGCAATCAGCCCCAGCATTTT
j_gene: TRBJ1-1; abundance: .; d_gene: .; v_gene: TRBV28; CDR3aa: CASRAGEGGKTEAFF; CDR3nt: TGTGCCAGCAGAGCAGGCGAGGGAGGTAAGACTGAAGCTTTCTTT
j_gene: TRBJ1-4; abundance: .; d_gene: .; v_gene: TRBV6-4; CDR3aa: CASSDAATNEKLFF; CDR3nt: TGTGCCAGCAGTGATGCTGCAACTAATGAAAAACTGTTTTTT
j_gene: TRBJ1-4; abundance: .; d_gene: TRBD1; v_gene: TRBV5-6; CDR3aa: CAGSPTGAESEKLFF; CDR3nt: TGTGCCGGCAGCCCAACAGGGGCGGAGAGTGAAAAACTGTTTTTT
j_gene: TRBJ1-1; abundance: .; d_gene: .; v_gene: TRBV9; CDR3aa: CASSGGAANTEAFF; CDR3nt: TGTGCCAGCAGCGGGGGGGCGGCGAACACTGAAGCTTTCTTT
j_gene: TRBJ2-5; abundance: .; d_gene: .; v_gene: TRBV6-5; CDR3aa: CASSYRRLKRETQYF; CDR3nt: TGTGCCAGCAGTTACCGGCGCCTAAAACGAGAGACCCAGTACTTC
j_gene: TRBJ2-7; abundance: once; d_gene: TRBD1; v_gene: TRBV24-1; CDR3aa: CATGDRDEQYF; CDR3nt: TGTGCCACCGGAGACAGGGACGAGCAGTACTTC
j_gene: TRBJ2-3; abundance: .; d_gene: TRBD1; v_gene: TRBV4-3; CDR3aa: CASSQQFRGPVTDTQYF; CDR3nt: TGCGCCAGCAGCCAGCAATTCAGGGGGCCAGTCACAGATACGCAGTATTTT
j_gene: TRBJ2-5; abundance: .; d_gene: .; v_gene: TRBV11-1; CDR3aa: CASSPQSGIKETQYF; CDR3nt: TGTGCCAGCAGTCCCCAATCCGGGATCAAAGAGACCCAGTACTTC
j_gene: TRBJ2-7; abundance: few; d_gene: TRBD1; v_gene: TRBV10-3; CDR3aa: CAIRQGHYEQYF; CDR3nt: TGTGCCATCAGACAGGGGCACTACGAGCAGTACTTC
j_gene: TRBJ2-3; abundance: many; d_gene: .; v_gene: TRBV7-2; CDR3aa: CASSRISGDTQYF; CDR3nt: TGTGCCAGCAGCCGAATCTCAGGGGATACGCAGTATTTT
j_gene: TRBJ2-7; abundance: .; d_gene: TRBD1; v_gene: TRBV7-3; CDR3aa: CASSLIGTGTVEAQYF; CDR3nt: TGTGCCAGCAGCTTAATTGGGACAGGGACGGTGGAGGCCCAGTACTTC
j_gene: TRBJ2-3; abundance: once; d_gene: .; v_gene: TRBV20-1; CDR3aa: CNAPSRRGADTQYF; CDR3nt: TGCAATGCTCCCAGCAGGCGAGGGGCAGATACGCAGTATTTT
j_gene: TRBJ2-3; abundance: .; d_gene: .; v_gene: TRBV6-1; CDR3aa: CASRSGTVVTDTQYF; CDR3nt: TGTGCCAGCAGGAGCGGGACAGTCGTCACAGATACGCAGTATTTT
j_gene: TRBJ2-7; abundance: few; d_gene: TRBD2; v_gene: TRBV4-3; CDR3aa: CASSRTVSSGVRSYEQYF; CDR3nt: TGCGCCAGCAGCCGCACTGTCTCTAGCGGGGTCCGCTCCTACGAGCAGTACTTC
j_gene: TRBJ2-5; abundance: few; d_gene: TRBD2; v_gene: TRBV28; CDR3aa: CASSLDGGLAGAETQYF; CDR3nt: TGTGCCAGCAGTTTAGATGGAGGACTAGCGGGAGCAGAGACCCAGTACTTC
j_gene: TRBJ2-7; abundance: .; d_gene: .; v_gene: TRBV2; CDR3aa: CASSEVQNSYEQYF; CDR3nt: TGTGCCAGCAGTGAGGTGCAAAACTCCTACGAGCAGTACTTC